This is a list of T cell receptor beta chains from one sample in a study of shared clonotypes between healthy human individuals. Clones were read by immunoSEQ multiplex PCR, and TCRdb kept only the in-frame ones, dropping some. The sample holds 500,000 to 550,000 clones, 95% to 96% seen once. The sequenced material came from naive CD4+ T cells sorted from blood. Receptors originate from a woman in her twenties or thirties in good health. CDR3s include the opening cysteine and the closing phenylalanine or tryptophan. The order of the fields is clone size, D gene, V gene, J gene, CDR3 DNA, CDR3 protein. D genes are given only for firm matches. The size field is filled for only some rows; it gives once, few, many or a size class.

>-|-|TRBV7-9|TRBJ1-1
TGTGCCAGCAGCTTCCCGGGACACCGAAACACTGAAGCTTTCTTT
CASSFPGHRNTEAFF
>-|TRBD2|TRBV27|TRBJ2-3
TGTGCCAGCAGTCGCCGACTAGCGGGAGATACGCAGTATTTT
CASSRRLAGDTQYF
>-|TRBD2|TRBV7-2|TRBJ2-7
TGTGCCAGCAGCTTAGCTAGCGGGGGCCCCTACGAGCAGTACTTC
CASSLASGGPYEQYF
>-|TRBD2|TRBV29-1|TRBJ2-1
TGCAGCGTCCAGGTTAGCGGGAGACCTGTCGGTGAGCAGTTCTTC
CSVQVSGRPVGEQFF
>-|-|TRBV28|TRBJ2-5
TGTGCCAGCAGTTTTCAGCCGATCGAGGAGACCCAGTACTTC
CASSFQPIEETQYF
>-|-|TRBV28|TRBJ2-2
TGTGCCAGCAGCCTTGGGGGGAGTGGCACCGGGGAGCTGTTTTTT
CASSLGGSGTGELFF
>-|TRBD2|TRBV9|TRBJ2-3
TGTGCCAGCAGCGTCGGACTAGCGAGCACAGATACGCAGTATTTT
CASSVGLASTDTQYF
>-|-|TRBV10-2|TRBJ2-7
TGCGCCAGCACTGGCAGGAATTCTGGCGAGCAGTACTTC
CASTGRNSGEQYF
>-|-|TRBV2|TRBJ1-3
TGTGCCAGCACCCGGAGGAACGGAGGAAACACCATATATTTT
CASTRRNGGNTIYF
>-|TRBD1|TRBV28|TRBJ2-7
TGTGCCAGCAGTTCACAGGGGAACGAGCAGTACTTC
CASSSQGNEQYF
>-|-|TRBV2|TRBJ1-1
TGTGCCAGCAGTGACGCGGAGTGGAACACTGAAGCTTTCTTT
CASSDAEWNTEAFF
>-|-|TRBV28|TRBJ1-2
TGTGCCAGCAGTATTAACTATGGCTACACCTTC
CASSINYGYTF
>-|TRBD2|TRBV5-1|TRBJ2-5
TGCGCCAGCAGCCCGGGACTAGCGGACGCAGAGACCCAGTACTTC
CASSPGLADAETQYF
>-|TRBD1|TRBV5-1|TRBJ1-1
TGCGCCAGCAGCTTGGAACAGGGGCGGGCTGAAGCTTTCTTT
CASSLEQGRAEAFF
>-|TRBD1|TRBV28|TRBJ2-4
TGTGCCAGCAGCCGAATCCCCGACAGGGTCAGCATTCAGTACTTC
CASSRIPDRVSIQYF
>-|TRBD2|TRBV5-1|TRBJ2-7
TGCGCCAGCAGCTCGGCGGGGGTCACCTACGAGCAGTACTTC
CASSSAGVTYEQYF
>few|-|TRBV2|TRBJ1-2
TGTGCCAGCAGTGAGCAGGGATCGAATGGCTACACCTTC
CASSEQGSNGYTF
>-|TRBD2|TRBV7-9|TRBJ2-7
TGTGCCAGCAGTGACGGACTAGCGGGGGGGACCTACGAGCAGTACTTC
CASSDGLAGGTYEQYF
>-|-|TRBV28|TRBJ2-7
TGTGCCAGCAGTTTATCCATCTACGAGCAGTACTTC
CASSLSIYEQYF
>-|-|TRBV7-6|TRBJ2-1
TGTGCCAGCAGCTTAGTGGGGGGCCATTACAATGAGCAGTTCTTC
CASSLVGGHYNEQFF
>-|TRBD2|TRBV5-1|TRBJ2-1
TGCGCCAGCAGCTTGGTTTTTGGGACTAATTCCAATGAGCAGTTCTTC
CASSLVFGTNSNEQFF
>-|-|TRBV30|TRBJ2-7
TGTGCCTGGAGTGTAGGAGGGGTTGTCAACGAGCAGTACTTC
CAWSVGGVVNEQYF
>-|-|TRBV11-2|TRBJ2-3
TGTGCCAGCAGCTTCGGGGAGACAGGAGTCACAGATACGCAGTATTTT
CASSFGETGVTDTQYF
>-|-|TRBV5-5|TRBJ1-1
TGTGCCAGCAGCTTGGTATTTAACACTGAAGCTTTCTTT
CASSLVFNTEAFF
>-|TRBD1|TRBV19|TRBJ2-1
TGTGCCAGTAGTCCTGGACAGGGGGTTCTCAATGAGCAGTTCTTC
CASSPGQGVLNEQFF
>-|-|TRBV9|TRBJ2-7
TGTGCCAGCAGCGTAGGAGTTCGGGGAAGGGACCAAAGCGAGCAGTACTTC
CASSVGVRGRDQSEQYF
>-|TRBD1|TRBV2|TRBJ1-2
TGTGCCATCACGGAGACAGGGAACTATGGCTACACCTTC
CAITETGNYGYTF
>-|-|TRBV6-1|TRBJ1-2
TGTGCCAGCAGTGAAGAGGGATCCGACACAAGAGGTGGCTACACCTTC
CASSEEGSDTRGGYTF
>-|TRBD1|TRBV28|TRBJ2-3
TGTGCCAGCAGTCCCTCCTCCGGGACAGGGGGTACAGATACGCAGTATTTT
CASSPSSGTGGTDTQYF
>-|TRBD1|TRBV19|TRBJ1-3
TGTGCCAGTAGCCTGACAGGGAACGGAAACACCATATATTTT
CASSLTGNGNTIYF
>-|-|TRBV30|TRBJ1-2
TGTGCCTGGAAACAGACCCACTCCGCCATCTATGGCTACACCTTC
CAWKQTHSAIYGYTF
>-|-|TRBV11-2|TRBJ1-1
TGTGCCAGCAGTTTAATTAGGGGGTCTGGCACTGAAGCTTTCTTT
CASSLIRGSGTEAFF
>-|-|TRBV28|TRBJ1-5
TGTGCCAGCAGTTTAGGTATTTTGAGCAATCAGCCCCAGCATTTT
CASSLGILSNQPQHF
>-|-|TRBV4-1|TRBJ1-3
TGCGCCAGCAGCCAAGTAGGACGTCGCTCTGGAAACACCATATATTTT
CASSQVGRRSGNTIYF
>-|TRBD2|TRBV10-1|TRBJ2-5
TGCGCCAGCAGTGAAGGACTAGCGGGGGAGCAAGAGACCCAGTACTTC
CASSEGLAGEQETQYF
>-|TRBD2|TRBV4-1|TRBJ2-3
TGCGCCAGCAGCCAAGACTTACTAGCGGGCACAGATACGCAGTATTTT
CASSQDLLAGTDTQYF
>-|-|TRBV28|TRBJ2-5
TGTGCCAGCAGTTTAGGGCCGGTCAGAGTTCAAGAGACCCAGTACTTC
CASSLGPVRVQETQYF
>once|TRBD1|TRBV5-5|TRBJ1-2
TGTGCCAGCAGCGGGACAGGCTACTATGGCTACACCTTC
CASSGTGYYGYTF
>once|-|TRBV4-1|TRBJ2-7
TGCGCCAGCAGCCAAGTCCGGGGCGAGCAGTACTTC
CASSQVRGEQYF
>-|-|TRBV7-3|TRBJ2-7
TGTGCCATACTCCCTCGGTGGAGGGACGGCCGCTACGAGCAGTACTTC
CAILPRWRDGRYEQYF
>-|TRBD2|TRBV10-3|TRBJ2-7
TGTGCCATCAGTGAGTCAAGGGCTAGCGGGAGTTGGTCCTACGAGCAGTACTTC
CAISESRASGSWSYEQYF
>-|TRBD2|TRBV2|TRBJ2-7
TGTGCCACCGTTAGCGGGAGATCCTACGAGCAGTACTTC
CATVSGRSYEQYF
>-|TRBD2|TRBV30|TRBJ2-5
TGTGCCTGGAACGCGGGAGGCCAAAAGTGGGAGACCCAGTACTTC
CAWNAGGQKWETQYF
>-|TRBD1|TRBV18|TRBJ1-4
TGTGCCAGCTCACCACCGGGACAGGTGAATGAAAAACTGTTTTTT
CASSPPGQVNEKLFF
>once|-|TRBV10-3|TRBJ1-5
TGTGCCACCAATGGGGCCGCCGATCAGCCCCAGCATTTT
CATNGAADQPQHF
>-|TRBD1|TRBV18|TRBJ1-1
TGTGCCAGCTCACCGACAGGGCTGACTGAAGCTTTCTTT
CASSPTGLTEAFF
>-|-|TRBV28|TRBJ1-5
TGTGCCAGCAGTTTAAGCCCCGAAAGCAGCAATCAGCCCCAGCATTTT
CASSLSPESSNQPQHF
>-|-|TRBV28|TRBJ1-5
TGTGCCAGCAGTTTTAAGTACGGGGCTGAAAGTCGGCGGGATCAGCCCCAGCATTTT
CASSFKYGAESRRDQPQHF
>-|-|TRBV6-5|TRBJ2-5
TGTGCCAGCAGTTTATTCCGGGACACGGGGCGGGAGACCCAGTACTTC
CASSLFRDTGRETQYF
>-|-|TRBV28|TRBJ2-5
TGTGCCAGCAGTTTTCCTCAGAGAGAGACCCAGTACTTC
CASSFPQRETQYF
>-|-|TRBV7-9|TRBJ2-1
TGTGCCAGCAGCTTCACAGGGCGCGAGGGGCAGTTCTTC
CASSFTGREGQFF
>-|-|TRBV7-9|TRBJ2-7
TGTGCCAGCAGTTTCGACAGTCCCGTCTACGAGCAGTACTTC
CASSFDSPVYEQYF
>once|-|TRBV28|TRBJ1-3
TGTGCCAGCAGCAATCCGGGGTACTCTGGAAACACCATATATTTT
CASSNPGYSGNTIYF
>once|-|TRBV28|TRBJ1-1
TGTGCCAGCAGTTTATATTGGGGGGAGAACACTGAAGCTTTCTTT
CASSLYWGENTEAFF
>-|-|TRBV28|TRBJ1-2
TGTGCCAGCAGCCTCGGGAACGGCTACACCTTC
CASSLGNGYTF